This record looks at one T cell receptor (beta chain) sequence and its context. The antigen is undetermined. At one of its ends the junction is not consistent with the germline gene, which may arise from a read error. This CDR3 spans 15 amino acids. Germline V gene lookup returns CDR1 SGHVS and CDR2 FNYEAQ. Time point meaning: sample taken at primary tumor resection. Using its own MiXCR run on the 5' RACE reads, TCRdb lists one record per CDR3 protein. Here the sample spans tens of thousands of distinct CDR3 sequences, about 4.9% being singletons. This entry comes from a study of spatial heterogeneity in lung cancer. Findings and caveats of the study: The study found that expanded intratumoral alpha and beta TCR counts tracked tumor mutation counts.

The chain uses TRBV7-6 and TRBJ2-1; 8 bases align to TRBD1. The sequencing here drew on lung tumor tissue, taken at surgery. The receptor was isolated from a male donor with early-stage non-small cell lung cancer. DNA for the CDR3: TGTGCCAGCAGCCTTAAGGGACAGGCTTTCAATAAGCAGTTCTTC. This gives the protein CASSLKGQAFNKQFF.